This passage covers 27 T cell receptor beta chains from one sample sequenced in a study of CD8+ T cells in alopecia areata. Extraction and reverse transcription of RNA yielded cDNA as the sequencing template. Generated by immunoSEQ multiplex PCR, the TCRdb table keeps only in-frame clones and is missing some. Seen here are 250,000 or so clones, around 67% observed once, and the top ten hold approximately 1.2%. The sequenced sample was CD4+ T cells sorted from blood, obtained at week 0. These receptor sequences come from a human donor with alopecia areata.

The V gene is TRBV11-1, the J gene TRBJ2-3; D not resolved. CDR1 and CDR2 (germline): SGHAT, FQDESV (reference sequence). The V gene lost 6 bases and the J gene lost 5 bases, with 12 bases spanning the gap. The CDR3 has 13 amino acids. The CDR3 DNA sequence: TGTGCCAGCAGTTCACGCTATGGAGATACGCAGTATTTT. Translated: CASSSRYGDTQYF.

The V gene is TRBV30, the J gene TRBJ2-1, with D perhaps assigned TRBD1 or TRBD2 (5 bases each). The CDR3 length is 12 residues. With 4 bases removed from V and 8 bases from J, the gap between germline ends came to 12 bases. The germline V gene has CDR1 GTSNPN and CDR2 SVGIG (reference sequence). CDR3 coding DNA: TGTGCCTGGACCCTAGTGGGGGATGAGCAGTTCTTC. Protein product: CAWTLVGDEQFF.

The chain couples TRBV4-2 to TRBJ2-1; TRBD1 matches 7 bases. This CDR3 region has 17 residues. CDR1 and CDR2 from the germline V gene are LGHNA and YNFKEQ. V lost 2 bases, J lost 1 base, and 8 bases stayed unmatched. The CDR3 DNA reads TGTGCCAGCAGCCAATCTTTGGGGACAGCTTCCTACAATGAGCAGTTCTTC. This encodes CASSQSLGTASYNEQFF.

The chain joins TRBV14 to TRBJ1-1; D unresolved. The V end lost 3 bases, the J end lost 1 base, and 3 bases lay between the germline ends. The germline CDR1 and CDR2 sequences are SGHDN and FVKESK. The CDR3 length is 12 residues. CDR3 coding DNA: TGTGCCAGCAGCCAGGGGAACACTGAAGCTTTCTTT. Translation gives CASSQGNTEAFF.

This clone was counted a few times. The chain employs TRBV19 and TRBJ1-2; D is possibly TRBD1 (6 bases). Between the trimmed V and J ends, which lost 6 bases and 3 bases, there was a span of 11 bases. Looked up from germline, CDR1 is LNHDA and CDR2 is SQIVND (reference sequence). The CDR3 runs 13 residues. CDR3 nucleotides: TGTGCCAGTAGGAACAGGGACCACTATGGCTACACCTTC. As protein: CASRNRDHYGYTF.

The chain employs TRBV5-1 and TRBJ2-3; TRBD2 aligns across 7 bases. J was trimmed by 2 bases and V by 0 bases; bases with no gene match: 0. CDR1 SGHRS and CDR2 YFSETQ come from the germline V gene. The CDR3 consists of 14 residues. The CDR3 is CASSLGDYTDTQYF. The CDR3, as DNA: TGCGCCAGCAGCTTGGGGGACTACACAGATACGCAGTATTTT.

The CDR3 DNA is TGTGCCAGCAGCTTGAAAGGGGCAAGGACAGATACGCAGTATTTT. It specifies CASSLKGARTDTQYF. V is TRBV5-6 and J is TRBJ2-3, with D perhaps TRBD1 (5 bases). V dropped 1 base and J dropped 3 bases, with 12 bases sitting between them. This CDR3 comprises 15 residues. Per germline, CDR1 SGHDT and CDR2 YYEEEE.

V gene TRBV29-1 combines with J gene TRBJ2-7; no reliable D call. This CDR3 is 16 amino acids long. Germline-derived CDR1 and CDR2 are SQVTM and ANQGSEA. The CDR3, as DNA: TGCAGTTACCCGCCTATCAGCTTCCCCCCACGCTACGAGCAGTACTTC. Its protein is CSYPPISFPPRYEQYF.

V is TRBV30 and J is TRBJ1-6, with a weak D call TRBD1 (6 bases). This CDR3 is 17 amino acids long. V was cut by 0 bases and J by 6 bases, with 18 bases left in between. The V gene's germline CDR1 is GTSNPN and CDR2 SVGIG (reference sequence). The CDR3 protein is CAWSVVPTGIPNSPLHF. CDR3 DNA: TGTGCCTGGAGTGTAGTCCCCACAGGGATACCTAATTCACCCCTCCACTTT.

J is TRBJ1-6 and V is TRBV5-6, with D perhaps matching TRBD1 (5 bases). V was shortened by 2 bases and J by 8 bases, with 11 bases between the two germline ends. CDR1 is SGHDT and CDR2 is YYEEEE in the germline V gene. This CDR3 region has 14 residues. CDR3 DNA: TGTGCCAGCAGCTTAAACAGGAAGGATTCACCCCTCCACTTT. This encodes CASSLNRKDSPLHF.

V is TRBV7-9 and J is TRBJ2-5; no reliable D call. V shed 1 base and J shed 6 bases, with 6 bases lying between them. The CDR3 sequence is 12 residues long. The V gene's germline CDR1 is SEHNR and CDR2 FQNEAQ (reference sequence). CDR3 DNA: TGTGCCAGCAGCTTAGTTCTGCAGACCCAGTACTTC. As protein: CASSLVLQTQYF.

The chain is built from TRBV7-9 and TRBJ2-5, with D possibly being TRBD2 (5 bases). The length of the CDR3 is 13 residues. With 8 bases removed from V and 2 bases from J, the gap between germline ends came to 12 bases. Germline lookup yields CDR1 SEHNR and CDR2 FQNEAQ (reference sequence). The CDR3 nucleotides are TGTGCCAGCCAACCGAGGGTTCAAGAGACCCAGTACTTC. Its translation: CASQPRVQETQYF.

This clone was seen a single time. The V gene is TRBV29-1, the J gene TRBJ2-6; D tentatively reads TRBD1 or TRBD2 (5 bases each). Germline V CDR1 and CDR2: SQVTM, ANQGSEA. The CDR3 has 17 residues. V gave up 5 bases and J gave up 2 bases, with 19 bases separating them. The CDR3: CSVPTIRGVPGANVLTF. The CDR3 DNA reads TGCAGCGTTCCAACTATTAGAGGGGTCCCTGGGGCCAACGTCCTGACTTTC.

CDR3 residues: CSVGADYEQYF. The CDR3 DNA reads TGCAGCGTTGGAGCAGACTACGAGCAGTACTTC. The V and J genes are TRBV29-1 and TRBJ2-7; D unresolved. Trimming left V 4 bases short and J 3 bases short, with 7 bases between. The CDR3 is made up of 11 amino acids. Germline CDR1 and CDR2: SQVTM and ANQGSEA.

This chain connects TRBV9 to TRBJ2-3; TRBD2 is a possible D gene (6 bases). Germline CDR1 and CDR2: SGDLS and YYNGEE. V gave up 3 bases and J gave up 6 bases, with 14 bases separating them. This CDR3 spans 14 amino acids. The CDR3 sequence: CASSADYRMDTQYF. As DNA, the CDR3 is TGTGCCAGCAGCGCGGACTACCGCATGGATACGCAGTATTTT.

This clone showed up just a few times. V usage is TRBV11-2 and J usage is TRBJ2-5, with a weak D call TRBD1 (5 bases). This CDR3 is 15 amino acids long. V was clipped by 5 bases and J by 0 bases, with 13 bases between them. Germline CDR1 SGHAT, CDR2 FQNNGV. Here the CDR3 DNA reads TGTGCCAGCAGCCCAGCCAGGGCCCACCAAGAGACCCAGTACTTC. Translation gives CASSPARAHQETQYF.

This clone was seen more than once but under ten times. The gene calls are TRBV2 and TRBJ2-2, with 7 bases aligning to TRBD1. The J segment lost 2 bases and the V segment lost 8 bases, leaving 5 bases of the junction unmatched. The CDR3 totals 14 residues. From germline, CDR1 is SNHLY and CDR2 FYNNEI. Written as DNA, the CDR3 is TGTGCCAGCCGTGGACAGGAAAACACCGGGGAGCTGTTTTTT. Protein: CASRGQENTGELFF.

The chain couples TRBV30 to TRBJ1-6; D unclear. CDR1 and CDR2 from the germline V gene are GTSNPN and SVGIG (reference sequence). The CDR3 has 12 residues. V was shortened by 4 bases and J by 7 bases, with 8 bases between the two germline ends. The CDR3 region has the DNA TGTGCCTGGACCTGGACGAATTCACCCCTCCACTTT. This gives the protein CAWTWTNSPLHF.

This clone was counted a few times. As the CDR3 is not closed by the conserved phenylalanine or tryptophan, this likely results from a read error. No DNA is shown, since the ends of the CDR3 on it are uncertain; the CDR3 is the one TCRdb lists. The rearrangement uses TRBV29-1 and TRBJ2-4; the D call TRBD1 from the table was never checked on the DNA. CDR1 is SQVTM, CDR2 ANQGSEA, per germline. The CDR3 is 12 residues long, ends included. The CDR3 region is CSVEDGPGQAVL.

The genes are TRBV6-1 and TRBJ2-7; 7 bases fit TRBD1. Germline V CDR1 and CDR2: MNHNS, SASEGT. CDR3 size: 13 residues. V trimming: 5 bases; J trimming: 3 bases; junction bases outside the gene matches: 4. CDR3 protein: CASSPGTDYEQYF. In DNA form, the CDR3 reads TGTGCCAGCAGTCCTGGGACAGACTACGAGCAGTACTTC.

CDR3 amino acids: CSVVGGLSERGYTF. The CDR3 DNA reads as TGCAGCGTTGTAGGCGGCCTTTCAGAGAGGGGCTACACCTTC. J is TRBJ1-2 and V is TRBV29-1, with D unclear. CDR3 length: 14 amino acids. With 4 bases removed from V and 8 bases from J, the gap between germline ends came to 20 bases. Germline CDR1 SQVTM, CDR2 ANQGSEA. Full variable domain (rest looked up from reference TRBV29-1 and TRBJ1-2): SAVISQKPSRDICQRGTSLTIQCQVDSQVTMMFWYRQQPGQSLTLIATANQGSEATYESGFVIDKFPISRPNLTFSTLTVSNMSPEDSSIYLCSVVGGLSERGYTFGSGTRLTVV.

This clone was found a few times. The chain links TRBV29-1 to TRBJ1-1; no reliable D call. V was clipped by 5 bases and J by 0 bases, with 10 bases between them. Germline V gene data show CDR1 as SQVTM and CDR2 as ANQGSEA. The CDR3 is 13 residues long. The CDR3 coding sequence is TGCAGCGTTCGTTTAATGATGAACACTGAAGCTTTCTTT. Its protein is CSVRLMMNTEAFF.

Details on this clone: Other DNA sequences in the sample encode the same CDR3. This sequence joins TRBV30 and TRBJ2-5, with D uncertain. The CDR3 spans 13 residues. The V and J ends lost 0 bases and 2 bases respectively, with 7 bases between them. CDR1 GTSNPN and CDR2 SVGIG come from the germline V gene (reference sequence). CDR3 loop: CAWSVRLQETQYF. The CDR3 coding sequence is TGTGCCTGGAGTGTAAGGCTGCAAGAGACCCAGTACTTC.

About this clone: Additional DNA sequences in this sample encode the identical CDR3. The V and J genes are TRBV4-2 and TRBJ1-6, with D unresolved. Per the germline V gene, CDR1 is LGHNA and CDR2 is YNFKEQ. The V end was cut by 0 bases, the J end by 10 bases, with 13 bases between. The CDR3 consists of 15 residues. The CDR3 DNA reads TGTGCCAGCAGCCAAGATCGAGCCGGTGGATCACCCCTCCACTTT. Its protein product is CASSQDRAGGSPLHF.

V and J are TRBV5-1 and TRBJ2-1; tentatively, D is TRBD1 (6 bases). Germline V gene sequence: CDR1 SGHRS, CDR2 YFSETQ. The CDR3 is 15 residues long. V was clipped by 0 bases and J by 6 bases, with 13 bases between them. The CDR3 nucleotides read TGCGCCAGCAGCTTGGCCCTGGGGGCTACCAATGAGCAGTTCTTC. Residues: CASSLALGATNEQFF.

V is TRBV30 and J is TRBJ2-5, with 13 bases matching TRBD2. Trimming removed 6 bases from V and 1 base from J; junction bases left unmatched: 2. The germline CDR1 and CDR2 sequences are GTSNPN and SVGIG (reference sequence). The CDR3 sequence is 14 residues long. CDR3 sequence reads: CACGLAGAQETQYF. The CDR3 DNA reads as TGTGCCTGCGGACTAGCGGGGGCCCAAGAGACCCAGTACTTC.

This clone was seen just once. Here the CDR3 DNA reads TGTGCCAGCAGCCCGGGCTTCGGCTCCTACGAGCAGTACTTC. Residues: CASSPGFGSYEQYF. This chain uses TRBV11-2 with TRBJ2-7; D unclear. CDR3 length equals 14 residues. With 5 bases removed from V and 0 bases from J, the gap between germline ends came to 11 bases. Germline CDR1 is SGHAT and CDR2 is FQNNGV.